This T cell receptor beta chain was sequenced during a study of breast tumors, draining lymph nodes, adjacent tissues. MiXCR was run by TCRdb on the multiplex PCR reads, yielding one entry per CDR3 protein. The data show 13,000 to 15,000 distinct CDR3 sequences, roughly 50% seen once. Trimming at V came to 2 bases and at J to 6 bases, leaving 14 bases not matched to a gene. Germline lookup yields CDR1 SGHTA and CDR2 FQGTGA. This CDR3 comprises 19 residues. The chain joins TRBV7-3 to TRBJ2-2, with 11 nucleotides matching TRBD2. The receptor's source is a female donor with breast cancer. Some clones in this sample may be carry-over from other donors' samples. The specimen was tumor-adjacent breast tissue. The CDR3 nucleotides are TGTGCCAGCAGCTTACGGCTAGCGGGAGGTTCGGGTAACCCCGGGGAGCTGTTTTTT. It specifies CASSLRLAGGSGNPGELFF.